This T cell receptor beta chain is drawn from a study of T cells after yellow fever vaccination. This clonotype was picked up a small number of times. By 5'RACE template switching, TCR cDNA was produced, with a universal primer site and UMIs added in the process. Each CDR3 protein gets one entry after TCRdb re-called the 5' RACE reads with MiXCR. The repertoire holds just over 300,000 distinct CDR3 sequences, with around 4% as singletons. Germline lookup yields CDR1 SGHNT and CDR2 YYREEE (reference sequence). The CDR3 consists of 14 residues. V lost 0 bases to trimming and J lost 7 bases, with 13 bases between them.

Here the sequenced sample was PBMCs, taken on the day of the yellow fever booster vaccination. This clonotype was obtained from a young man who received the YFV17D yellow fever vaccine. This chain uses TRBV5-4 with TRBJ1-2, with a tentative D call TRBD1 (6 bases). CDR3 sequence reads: CASSLGGQGSGYTF. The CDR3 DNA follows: TGTGCCAGCAGCTTGGGGGGCCAGGGGTCTGGCTACACCTTC.